A single sample is the source of the 5 T cell receptor beta chains below, sequenced in a study of cytomegalovirus exposure and HLA in healthy donors. PCR was performed using 60 Vbeta and 13 Jbeta primers. Sequencing used immunoSEQ multiplex PCR; TCRdb keeps in-frame clones, though not all of them. This table has 80,000 to 95,000 clones, roughly 69% appearing once. The sequencing sample was made of PBMCs. These receptors were taken from a woman in her 30s in good health and CMV-seronegative.

The chain uses TRBV2 and TRBJ2-5, with a tentative D call TRBD1 (6 bases). Germline V gene lookup returns CDR1 SNHLY and CDR2 FYNNEI. The CDR3 totals 12 residues. V was cut by 6 bases and J by 5 bases, with 10 bases left in between. As DNA, the CDR3 is TGTGCCAGCAGAACAGGGTTCGAGACCCAGTACTTC. Its translation: CASRTGFETQYF. The entire variable domain, with the rest obtained from reference TRBV2 and TRBJ2-5, is as follows: EPEVTQTPSHQVTQMGQEVILRCVPISNHLYFYWYRQILGQKVEFLVSFYNNEISEKSEIFDDQFSVERPDGSNFTLKIRSTKLEDSAMYFCASRTGFETQYFGPGTRLLVL.

The chain employs TRBV5-4 and TRBJ2-7; D call uncertain. V lost 0 bases to trimming and J lost 0 bases, with 7 bases between them. CDR3 length: 14 residues. Germline V gene sequence: CDR1 SGHNT, CDR2 YYREEE (reference sequence). In DNA, the CDR3 is TGTGCCAGCAGCTTGGATCAGCGCTCCTACGAGCAGTACTTC. This sequence encodes CASSLDQRSYEQYF.

The CDR3 is CASSYSQGYQPQHF. CDR3 nucleotide sequence: TGTGCCAGCAGTTACTCTCAGGGTTATCAGCCCCAGCATTTT. The chain carries TRBV6-6 and TRBJ1-5; D may be TRBD1 (5 bases). V was trimmed by 0 bases and J by 5 bases, leaving 8 bases between them. Germline CDR1 reads MNHNY; CDR2 reads SVGAGI (reference sequence). The CDR3 consists of 14 residues.

V and J are TRBV9 and TRBJ2-5, with 9 bases aligning to TRBD1. The ends lost 3 bases at V and 4 bases at J; junction bases unmatched: 4. The germline CDR1 and CDR2 sequences are SGDLS and YYNGEE. The CDR3 sequence is 14 residues long. In DNA, the CDR3 is TGTGCCAGCAGCGGGACAGGGGTGGGAGAGACCCAGTACTTC. It translates to CASSGTGVGETQYF. The full variable domain, with the rest looked up from reference TRBV9 and TRBJ2-5, is DSGVTQTPKHLITATGQRVTLRCSPRSGDLSVYWYQQSLDQGLQFLIQYYNGEERAKGNILERFSAQQFPDLHSELNLSSLELGDSALYFCASSGTGVGETQYFGPGTRLLVL.

The chain couples TRBV19 to TRBJ2-5, with TRBD2 identical over 14 bases. The CDR3 extends over 17 amino acids. V shed 7 bases and J 3 bases; nucleotides not matched to a gene: 10. CDR1 is LNHDA and CDR2 is SQIVND in the germline V gene (reference sequence). The CDR3 protein is CASTTYPGLAGEETQYF. As DNA, the CDR3 is TGTGCCAGTACTACGTACCCGGGACTAGCGGGGGAAGAGACCCAGTACTTC. Full variable domain (outside the CDR3, taken from reference TRBV19 and TRBJ2-5): DGGITQSPKYLFRKEGQNVTLSCEQNLNHDAMYWYRQDPGQGLRLIYYSQIVNDFQKGDIAEGYSVSREKKESFPLTVTSAQKNPTAFYLCASTTYPGLAGEETQYFGPGTRLLVL.